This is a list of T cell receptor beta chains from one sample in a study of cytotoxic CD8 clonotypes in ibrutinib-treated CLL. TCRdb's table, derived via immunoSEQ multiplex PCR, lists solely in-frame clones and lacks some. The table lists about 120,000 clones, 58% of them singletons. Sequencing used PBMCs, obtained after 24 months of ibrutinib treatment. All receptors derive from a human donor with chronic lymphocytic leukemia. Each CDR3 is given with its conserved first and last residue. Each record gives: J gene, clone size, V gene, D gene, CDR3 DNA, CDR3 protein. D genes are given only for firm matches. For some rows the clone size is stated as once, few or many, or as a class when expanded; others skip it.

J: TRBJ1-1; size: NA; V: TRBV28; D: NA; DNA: TGTGCCAGCAGTTCGGGACCTGAAGCTTTCTTT; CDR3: CASSSGPEAFF
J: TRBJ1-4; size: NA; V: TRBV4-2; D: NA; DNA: TGTGCCAGCAGCTTGGGAGGTACTAATGAAAAACTGTTTTTT; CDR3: CASSLGGTNEKLFF
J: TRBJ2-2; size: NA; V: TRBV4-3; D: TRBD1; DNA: TGCGCCAGCAGCCAAGAAGGGGGCGCCGGGGAGCTGTTTTTT; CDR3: CASSQEGGAGELFF
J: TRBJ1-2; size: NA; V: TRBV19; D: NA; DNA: TGTGCCAGTAGTAAGGAGGGTGGAGGTAACTATGGCTACACCTTC; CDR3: CASSKEGGGNYGYTF
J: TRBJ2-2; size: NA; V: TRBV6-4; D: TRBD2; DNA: TGTGCCAGCAGCCCGAGTGATAGCGGGACCGGGGAGCTGTTTTTT; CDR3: CASSPSDSGTGELFF
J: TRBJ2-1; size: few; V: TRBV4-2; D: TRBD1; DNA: TGTGCCAGCAGCCTCGGGACAGGGGAGGGCAATGAGCAGTTCTTC; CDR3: CASSLGTGEGNEQFF
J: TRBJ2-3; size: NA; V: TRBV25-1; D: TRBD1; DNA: TGTGCCAGCGGGACAGGGGGCACAGATACGCAGTATTTT; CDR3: CASGTGGTDTQYF
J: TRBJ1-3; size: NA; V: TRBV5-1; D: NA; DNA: TGCGCCAGCAGCTTGTGGGTCATGGGCTCTGGAAACACCATATATTTT; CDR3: CASSLWVMGSGNTIYF
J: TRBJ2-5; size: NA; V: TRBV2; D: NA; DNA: TGTGCCAGCAAGAGTGGGCAGGGTCAAGAGACCCAGTACTTC; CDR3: CASKSGQGQETQYF
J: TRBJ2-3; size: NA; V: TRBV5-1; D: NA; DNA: TGCGCCAGCAGCGTTGGGGGGTACACAGATACGCAGTATTTT; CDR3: CASSVGGYTDTQYF
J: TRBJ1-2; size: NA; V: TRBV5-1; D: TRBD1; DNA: TGCGCCAGCAGCCTTCTAATCGACAGGGAGGGAATTAACTATGGCTACACCTTC; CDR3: CASSLLIDREGINYGYTF
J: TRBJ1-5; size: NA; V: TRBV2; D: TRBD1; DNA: TGTGCCAGTAAAGGGGAACAGGGGGATAATCAGCCCCAGCATTTT; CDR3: CASKGEQGDNQPQHF
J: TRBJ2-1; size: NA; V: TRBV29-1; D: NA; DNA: TGCAGCGTTGATTACGGGGGACGATTAGAGCAGTTCTTC; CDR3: CSVDYGGRLEQFF
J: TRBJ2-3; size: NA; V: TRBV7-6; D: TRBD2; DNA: TGTGCCAGCAGCTTGGGACTAGCGGGGGTAGATACGCAGTATTTT; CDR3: CASSLGLAGVDTQYF
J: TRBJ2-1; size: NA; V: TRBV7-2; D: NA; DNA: TGTGCCAGCAGCTTATGGGCCGCAGGGTCCAATGAGCAGTTCTTC; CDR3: CASSLWAAGSNEQFF
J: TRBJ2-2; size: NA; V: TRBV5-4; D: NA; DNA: TGTGCCAGCAGCCTAAGGACTGGAAGGGGCGGGGAGCTGTTTTTT; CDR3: CASSLRTGRGGELFF
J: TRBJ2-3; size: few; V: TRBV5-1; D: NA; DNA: TGCGCCAGCAGCCGGGGGACACCCCAAGGGGATACGCAGTATTTT; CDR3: CASSRGTPQGDTQYF